Below are 21 T cell receptor beta chains sequenced from a single sample in a study of T cells in Graves' hyperthyroidism and ophthalmopathy. The TCR beta CDR3 regions underwent amplification using RNA transcripts as the source. A set of HTBI primers served as the primers for a first-round RT-PCR of the TCR CDR3. MiXCR, applied by TCRdb to the multiplex PCR reads, yields one record per CDR3 protein. The data show approximately 95,000 distinct CDR3 sequences, 35% to 50% seen once. The sequenced sample consisted of peripheral blood or thyroid tissue (not recorded which). The receptors stem from a woman in her 30s with Graves' hyperthyroidism.

This chain uses TRBV14 with TRBJ1-6; a possible D gene is TRBD1 (6 bases). The germline V gene encodes CDR1 SGHDN and CDR2 FVKESK. CDR3 length equals 15 residues. The V end was cut by 1 base, the J end by 9 bases, with 13 bases between. This chain's CDR3 is CASSQANRETSPLHF. The CDR3 nucleotides are TGTGCCAGCAGCCAAGCGAACAGGGAGACTTCACCCCTCCACTTT.

This clonotype was seen repeatedly, ten times or more. The chain combines TRBV6-5 with TRBJ1-1; no definite D call. The V gene's germline CDR1 is MNHEY and CDR2 SVGAGI. This CDR3 has 11 residues. Trimming took off 2 bases at V and 5 bases at J, with 3 bases between the two ends. The CDR3 is CASSYRTEAFF. The CDR3, as DNA: TGTGCCAGCAGTTACAGGACTGAAGCTTTCTTT.

This clonotype was counted at least ten times. This sequence joins TRBV20-1 and TRBJ1-2, with 8 bases lining up with TRBD1. Germline assignment: CDR1 DFQATT and CDR2 SNEGSKA (reference sequence). The CDR3 loop spans 13 amino acids. V shed 0 bases, J shed 8 bases, and the junction held 5 bases outside the gene matches. The CDR3 protein is CSAREKDRDGYTF. For the CDR3, the DNA is TGCAGTGCTAGAGAGAAGGACAGGGACGGCTACACCTTC.

V gene TRBV20-1 combines with J gene TRBJ2-5, with D hard to call. Trimming stripped 5 bases from V and 5 bases from J, with 15 bases between. Germline CDR1 reads DFQATT; CDR2 reads SNEGSKA (reference sequence). The CDR3 totals 13 residues. The DNA for the CDR3 is TGCAGTGCTTTAGCCAGAGAGTGGGAGACCCAGTACTTC. Its protein is CSALAREWETQYF.

A few counts support this clonotype. This rearrangement joins TRBV27 to TRBJ1-2; the match to TRBD1 covers 7 bases. The J segment lost 0 bases and the V segment lost 5 bases, leaving 9 bases of the junction unmatched. The CDR3 is made up of 16 amino acids. Germline V CDR1 and CDR2: MNHEY, SMNVEV (reference sequence). The CDR3 nucleotides read TGTGCCAGCAGTCCGTCGCCGGGACAGACTAACTATGGCTACACCTTC. Protein sequence: CASSPSPGQTNYGYTF.

The chain has TRBV28 and TRBJ1-2; the D gene is possibly TRBD1 (5 bases). Per the germline V gene, CDR1 is MDHEN and CDR2 is SYDVKM. This CDR3 comprises 15 residues. The V and J ends lost 3 bases and 2 bases respectively, with 13 bases between them. Here the CDR3 reads CASSFTDRPNYGYTF. CDR3 DNA: TGTGCCAGCAGTTTTACTGACAGACCCAACTATGGCTACACCTTC.

This clonotype was detected only a few times. Relative to the germline gene, one junction end is altered; a read error may explain this. The chain links TRBV7-9 to TRBJ2-2, with a tentative D call TRBD2 (5 bases). The CDR3 sequence is 18 residues long. CDR1 and CDR2 (germline): SEHNR, FQNEAQ (reference sequence). The CDR3 DNA sequence: TGCGCCAGCAGCCAAGACCCCCCCCGTAGCGCCCGCACCGGGGAGCTGTTTTTT. Its protein is CASSQDPPRSARTGELFF.

The chain recombines TRBV12-3 or TRBV12-4 with TRBJ1-5; D is perhaps TRBD1 (6 bases). This CDR3 has 13 residues. V gave up 4 bases and J gave up 5 bases, with 9 bases separating them. CDR3 DNA sequence: TGTGCCAGCAGTTCGGCAGGGGATCAGCCCCAGCATTTT. It encodes CASSSAGDQPQHF.

The rearrangement links TRBV12-3 or TRBV12-4 to TRBJ2-5; 7 bases map to TRBD2. CDR3 length: 15 amino acids. With V trimmed by 6 bases and J by 2 bases, 9 bases remained unmatched. CDR3 sequence (DNA): TGTGCCAGCAGGCACGCGGGAGTTAGACAAGAGACCCAGTACTTC. This sequence encodes CASRHAGVRQETQYF.

The rearrangement links TRBV20-1 to TRBJ2-7, with TRBD2 matching 12 bases. Looked up from germline, CDR1 is DFQATT and CDR2 is SNEGSKA (reference sequence). Trimming cost V 0 bases and J 7 bases; bases outside gene matches: 4. The CDR3 spans 14 residues. The CDR3 here is CSARDKGLAGEQYF. DNA for the CDR3: TGCAGTGCTAGAGATAAGGGACTAGCGGGTGAGCAGTACTTC.

This clonotype came up a few times. The CDR3 is CAISDDSSYGYTF. The CDR3 coding sequence is TGTGCCATCAGTGACGACAGCTCCTATGGCTACACCTTC. The chain joins TRBV10-3 to TRBJ1-2; a possible D gene is TRBD1 (5 bases). Germline CDR1 and CDR2: ENHRY and SYGVKD. V was pared by 3 bases and J by 4 bases, with 9 bases between. The CDR3 contains 13 residues.

In this sample, this clonotype turned up once. The chain has TRBV9 and TRBJ2-6; TRBD1 matches at 7 bases. The CDR3 runs to 15 residues. The V segment lost 3 bases and the J segment 4 bases; nucleotides outside the gene matches: 4. Germline CDR1 SGDLS, CDR2 YYNGEE. The CDR3 sequence: CASSARGTGANVLTF. DNA for the CDR3: TGTGCCAGCAGCGCCAGGGGGACAGGGGCCAACGTCCTGACTTTC.

Regarding this clonotype: This sequence may be a read error, since a much larger clone differs from it by one base. As the CDR3 is not closed by the conserved phenylalanine or tryptophan, this likely results from a read error. This chain links TRBV12-3 or TRBV12-4 with TRBJ2-3; D is perhaps TRBD2 (5 bases). The CDR3 has 14 residues. Between the trimmed V and J ends, which lost 6 bases and 0 bases, there was a span of 10 bases. As DNA, the CDR3 is TGTGCCAGCAGCGGACTTTCTAGCACAGATACGCAGTATTCT. Translated: CASSGLSSTDTQYS.

This clonotype is judged medium-sized. The chain recombines TRBV2 with TRBJ1-3; D gene unclear. This CDR3 is built from 12 residues. V shed 8 bases and J shed 4 bases, with 9 bases lying between them. The germline V gene has CDR1 SNHLY and CDR2 FYNNEI. The CDR3 sequence is CASSLGGNTIYF. The DNA for the CDR3 is TGTGCCAGCTCCCTAGGAGGAAACACCATATATTTT.

As for this clonotype: This may come from a read error, since a much larger clone is one base off. This sequence joins TRBV28 and TRBJ2-7; possibly TRBD2 for D (5 bases). The V gene lost 1 base and the J gene lost 5 bases, with 12 bases spanning the gap. Germline V CDR1 and CDR2: MDHEN, SYDVKM. This CDR3 spans 14 amino acids. CDR3 in amino acids: CASSLLGATHEQYF. Here the CDR3 DNA reads TGTGCCAGCAGTTTATTGGGAGCCACCCACGAGCAGTACTTC.

The chain employs TRBV7-9 and TRBJ1-1; D perhaps matches TRBD1 (6 bases). V lost 11 bases and J 8 bases, leaving 15 bases between the germline ends. Per the germline V gene, CDR1 is SEHNR and CDR2 is FQNEAQ (reference sequence). The CDR3 sequence is 11 residues long. This chain's CDR3 is CAWTPGAEAFF. The CDR3 nucleotides are TGTGCCTGGACCCCGGGGGCCGAAGCTTTCTTT.

Many counts were recorded for this clonotype. The chain links TRBV6-5 to TRBJ1-4, with D perhaps TRBD1 (5 bases). Trimming shortened V by 8 bases and J by 8 bases, and 21 bases separated the two germline ends. The CDR3 spans 15 residues. Germline-derived CDR1 and CDR2 are MNHEY and SVGAGI. CDR3 coding DNA: TGTGCCAGCCGGTTTGGGGCGACGAGCGGGGAAAAACTGTTTTTT. This sequence encodes CASRFGATSGEKLFF.

This chain joins TRBV15 and TRBJ2-2; 10 positions agree with TRBD1. This CDR3 is built from 16 residues. V trimming: 6 bases; J trimming: 0 bases; junction bases outside the gene matches: 4. CDR1 and CDR2 from the germline V gene are LNHNV and YYDKDF (reference sequence). The CDR3 DNA reads TGTGCCACCAGTAGGACAGGGGGGCCGAACACCGGGGAGCTGTTTTTT. Its translation is CATSRTGGPNTGELFF.

This clonotype has a count of ten or more. The CDR3 sequence is CASSDFLGGELFF. CDR3 nucleotides: TGCGCCAGCAGTGATTTCTTGGGCGGGGAGCTGTTTTTT. This chain joins TRBV10-2 and TRBJ2-2; no clear D gene. CDR1 and CDR2 from the germline V gene are WSHSY and SAAADI. Trimming pared 3 bases from V and 7 bases from J, leaving 9 bases between. This CDR3 has 13 residues.

In its sample, this clonotype ranks as medium-sized. The rearrangement joins TRBV25-1 to TRBJ2-5; a possible D gene is TRBD1 (6 bases). V was pared by 11 bases and J by 0 bases, with 19 bases between. The CDR3 covers 15 residues. Germline CDR1 reads MGHDK; CDR2 reads SYGVNS. The CDR3 DNA is TGTGCCTCCGCCAGGGGAGCGGCGTACCAAGAGACCCAGTACTTC. It specifies CASARGAAYQETQYF.

The chain has TRBV29-1 and TRBJ1-1; D is ambiguous. The V gene lost 7 bases and the J gene lost 3 bases, with 9 bases spanning the gap. Germline assignment: CDR1 SQVTM and CDR2 ANQGSEA. This CDR3 contains 11 residues. Here the CDR3 DNA reads TGCAGCGATCCCTGGCACACTGAAGCTTTCTTT. This encodes CSDPWHTEAFF.